A single sample is the source of the 9 T cell receptor beta chains below, sequenced in a study of technical replicates of blood from a handful of donors. TCRdb's table, derived via immunoSEQ multiplex PCR, lists solely in-frame clones and lacks some. The repertoire has approximately 73,000 clones, roughly 93% of them found once; the top ten carry 0.35% to 0.45%. Sequencing was carried out using T cells isolated from PBMCs. Receptor source: a human donor in good health.

The CDR3: CSVPQGVEAFF. The CDR3 nucleotides read TGCAGTGTCCCACAGGGAGTTGAAGCTTTCTTT. The gene calls are TRBV20-1 and TRBJ1-1; TRBD1 might be the D (6 bases). The germline V gene encodes CDR1 DFQATT and CDR2 SNEGSKA (reference sequence). CDR3 length equals 11 residues. Trimming took off 7 bases at V and 7 bases at J, with 13 bases between the two ends.

The CDR3 region has the DNA TGTGCCAGCAGCCTATGGCAGGGGATGAGTGGCTACACCTTC. Its translation is CASSLWQGMSGYTF. The gene calls are TRBV7-9 and TRBJ1-2; D possibly corresponds to TRBD1 (6 bases). The CDR3 covers 14 residues. V lost 5 bases and J lost 7, with 17 bases in between. CDR1 and CDR2 (germline): SEHNR, FQNEAQ (reference sequence).

This clone is a singleton in its sample. The rearrangement uses TRBV4-3 and TRBJ2-7, with TRBD2 matching over 12 bases. CDR1 is LGHNA and CDR2 is YSLEER in the germline V gene. The ends lost 0 bases at V and 5 bases at J; junction bases unmatched: 17. This CDR3 spans 20 amino acids. CDR3 amino acids: CASSQDWGLAGTPLDNEQYF. The CDR3 nucleotides are TGCGCCAGCAGCCAAGATTGGGGACTAGCGGGTACTCCCCTAGATAACGAGCAGTACTTC.

V is TRBV11-2 and J is TRBJ2-7; D gene ambiguous. Trimming removed 2 bases at V and 0 bases at J, with 11 bases between. The CDR3 sequence is 15 residues long. Germline V gene lookup returns CDR1 SGHAT and CDR2 FQNNGV. The CDR3 region is CASSLNVDNSYEQYF. Written as DNA, the CDR3 is TGTGCCAGCAGCTTAAACGTAGACAACTCCTACGAGCAGTACTTC. Drawing the rest from reference TRBV11-2 and TRBJ2-7, the complete variable domain is EAGVAQSPRYKIIEKRQSVAFWCNPISGHATLYWYQQILGQGPKLLIQFQNNGVVDDSQLPKDRFSAERLKGVDSTLKIQPAKLEDSAVYLCASSLNVDNSYEQYFGPGTRLTVT.

This chain uses TRBV6-1 with TRBJ2-2, with a tentative D call TRBD1 (6 bases). The germline V gene encodes CDR1 MNHNS and CDR2 SASEGT. Trimming cost V 3 bases and J 5 bases, with 16 bases left between them. The CDR3 sequence is 16 residues long. CDR3 nucleotides: TGTGCCAGCAGTGATCTCTCAGGGGTCGTTACCGGGGAGCTGTTTTTT. This sequence encodes CASSDLSGVVTGELFF.

The J gene is TRBJ2-7, the V gene TRBV28; 9 bases are a match to TRBD1. The junction had 6 bases not matched to a gene; V was cut back by 8 bases and J by 4 bases. The CDR3 runs to 13 residues. Germline V gene sequence: CDR1 MDHEN, CDR2 SYDVKM. In nucleotides, the CDR3 is TGTGCCAGCCGAAGGGACAGGGTATACGAGCAGTACTTC. Translating it yields CASRRDRVYEQYF.

V is TRBV7-2 and J is TRBJ1-3; D possibly corresponds to TRBD1 (6 bases). Germline V gene sequence: CDR1 SGHTA, CDR2 FQGNSA. CDR3 size: 15 residues. Trimming took off 4 bases at V and 0 bases at J, with 10 bases between the two ends. The CDR3 loop reads CASSSDSNSGNTIYF. In nucleotides, the CDR3 is TGTGCCAGCAGCTCGGACAGCAACTCTGGAAACACCATATATTTT.

This sequence joins TRBV4-2 and TRBJ2-1, with D unresolved. The V end was cut by 4 bases, the J end by 4 bases, with 11 bases between. This CDR3 is 14 amino acids long. Germline V gene sequence: CDR1 LGHNA, CDR2 YNFKEQ. CDR3 sequence reads: CASSPLYTYNEQFF. CDR3 in DNA: TGTGCCAGCAGCCCACTATATACGTACAATGAGCAGTTCTTC.

The rearrangement joins TRBV6-6 to TRBJ1-2; TRBD1 matches at 7 bases. CDR1 is MNHNY and CDR2 is SVGAGI in the germline V gene (reference sequence). This CDR3 is built from 14 residues. J was trimmed by 4 bases and V by 8 bases; bases with no gene match: 10. This CDR3 is CASFKRGLSYGYTF. The CDR3 DNA sequence: TGTGCCAGCTTCAAGAGGGGGCTGTCCTATGGCTACACCTTC.